These T cell receptor beta chains were read from a single sample in a study of blood T cell repertoires in COVID-19. The table came from immunoSEQ multiplex PCR; TCRdb's copy has only in-frame clones and leaves some out. The data show 180,000 or so clones, just over 85% seen once. Material: peripheral blood. The receptors shown here come from a man aged 55-75 years with acute or convalescent COVID-19. Both conserved end residues are part of each CDR3. A D gene is named only where the DNA matches it firmly. Not all rows give a size; the values are once, few, many and, for expanded clones, a class.

TRBV28,.,TRBJ1-1,many,TGTGCCAGCAGTTTATTATTCACAGTGGGGAGGGGCACTGAAGCTTTCTTT,CASSLLFTVGRGTEAFF
TRBV19,.,TRBJ1-5,.,TGTGCCAGTAGTATCCTCTATCAGCCCCAGCATTTT,CASSILYQPQHF
TRBV7-9,TRBD2,TRBJ2-3,.,TGTGCCAGCAGCTTCGGACTAGCGGGCACCTTGGATACGCAGTATTTT,CASSFGLAGTLDTQYF
TRBV27,.,TRBJ1-1,.,TGTGCCAGCAGTGTAGAAGACACTGAAGCTTTCTTT,CASSVEDTEAFF
TRBV6-2/TRBV6-3,.,TRBJ2-7,once,TGTGCCAGCAGTTGGAGGTGGAGGGCCAGCTCCTACGAGCAGTACTTC,CASSWRWRASSYEQYF
TRBV29-1,TRBD2,TRBJ2-3,.,TGCAGCCTCAAGTCGACTAGCCCCACAGATACGCAGTATTTT,CSLKSTSPTDTQYF
TRBV7-8,TRBD2,TRBJ2-5,few,TGTGCCAGCAGCTACCGGGCCAGCGGGAGGGCCCTCGAGACCCAGTACTTC,CASSYRASGRALETQYF
TRBV18,.,TRBJ1-6,.,TGTGCCAGCTCCCGCGAGCTAAATTCACCCCTCCACTTT,CASSRELNSPLHF
TRBV14,TRBD1,TRBJ1-3,.,TGTGCCAGCAGTCCCGACAGGGTGGACACCATATATTTT,CASSPDRVDTIYF
TRBV5-1,.,TRBJ2-1,.,TGCGCCAGCAGCCACCCAGGGGTCTACAATGAGCAGTTCTTC,CASSHPGVYNEQFF
TRBV10-3,.,TRBJ2-3,.,TGTGCCATCAGTGATTCCCGGGACACAGATACGCAGTATTTT,CAISDSRDTDTQYF
TRBV15,TRBD1,TRBJ2-7,.,TGTGCCACCAGCAGAACACAGGGGGATGCCGGCGAGCAGTACTTC,CATSRTQGDAGEQYF
TRBV28,TRBD1,TRBJ1-2,.,TGTGCCAGCAGCCCCGGGGGGACAGGAACTAACTATGGCTACACCTTC,CASSPGGTGTNYGYTF
TRBV21-1,.,TRBJ2-7,.,TGTGCCAGCAGCAAAAATTCCGGGATGGAGGAATACGAGCAGTACTTC,CASSKNSGMEEYEQYF
TRBV30,.,TRBJ1-5,.,TGTGCCTGGCAGGACAAGAACAATCAGCCCCAGCATTTT,CAWQDKNNQPQHF
TRBV7-2,TRBD1,TRBJ1-3,.,TGTGCCAGCAGCTTAGCACCGGGACAGCTTGATCTATACTCTGGAAACACCATATATTTT,CASSLAPGQLDLYSGNTIYF
TRBV7-3,.,TRBJ1-1,.,TGTGCCAGCAGCTTTGATTGGAGTACTGAAGCTTTCTTT,CASSFDWSTEAFF
TRBV19,.,TRBJ2-2,.,TGTGCCAGTAGTATCGGGGTTACCGGGGAGCTGTTTTTT,CASSIGVTGELFF
TRBV25-1,.,TRBJ1-1,.,TGTGCCAGCAGTGGGTTAGGAGCGGGCACTGAAGCTTTCTTT,CASSGLGAGTEAFF
TRBV19,.,TRBJ2-1,.,TGTGCCAGTTATGGGGCTAATCTAAATGAGCAGTTCTTC,CASYGANLNEQFF
TRBV5-5,.,TRBJ1-1,.,TGTGCCAGCAGCTCTAGAGTAGGGAACACTGAAGCTTTCTTT,CASSSRVGNTEAFF
TRBV12-3/TRBV12-4,TRBD2,TRBJ2-7,.,TGTGCCAGCCGGGGGGGCTCCTACGAGCAGTACTTC,CASRGGSYEQYF
TRBV7-9,.,TRBJ2-3,.,TGTGCCAGCAGCAGCCTCGGACGGACGGAGGCAGATACGCAGTATTTT,CASSSLGRTEADTQYF
TRBV30,.,TRBJ1-5,few,TGTGCCTGGAGTCTGGGCCCCAATCAGCCCCAGCATTTT,CAWSLGPNQPQHF
TRBV23-1,TRBD2,TRBJ2-5,.,TGCGCCAGCAGACCTAAACGGGGGGATCTCCAAGAGACCCAGTACTTC,CASRPKRGDLQETQYF
TRBV7-2,.,TRBJ2-2,.,TGTGCCAGCAGCTTGGTTAGCGGCCTAAACACCGGGGAGCTGTTTTTT,CASSLVSGLNTGELFF
TRBV29-1,.,TRBJ1-2,.,TGCAGCGTTGGGGGCGCGGATGGCTACACCTTC,CSVGGADGYTF
TRBV10-3,TRBD1,TRBJ2-7,.,TGTGCCATCAGTGAGTCATACGGGACAGACGAGCAGTACTTC,CAISESYGTDEQYF
TRBV27,.,TRBJ2-1,.,TGTGCCACACGTCGACAGAATACCCCCTACAATGAGCAGTTCTTC,CATRRQNTPYNEQFF
TRBV3-1/TRBV3-2,TRBD2,TRBJ2-5,once,TGTGCCAGCAGCCAATACGATAGCGGGAGGGCCGGAGAGACCCAGTACTTC,CASSQYDSGRAGETQYF
TRBV5-1,TRBD1,TRBJ1-4,.,TGCGCCAGCAGCCGATCGGGGACAGGGGACGAAAAACTGTTTTTT,CASSRSGTGDEKLFF
TRBV1,.,TRBJ1-1,.,TGCACCAGCAGCCAAGATCGACGCCGGGACAGAGGCAAAATGCGAGAGGACACTGAAGCTTTCTTT,CTSSQDRRRDRGKMREDTEAFF
TRBV5-4,.,TRBJ2-1,.,TGTGCCAGCAGCTTGGGACTACAGCTGATCTCCTACAATGAGCAGTTCTTC,CASSLGLQLISYNEQFF
TRBV7-3,.,TRBJ2-5,once,TGTGCCAGCAGCATGACAGGCGGGACCCAGTACTTC,CASSMTGGTQYF